The 27 T cell receptor beta chains listed next were all sequenced from one sample in a study of molecular identifiers for immune sequencing clone quantification. TCRdb re-analysed the PCR reads in MiXCR, keeping a single row per CDR3 protein. The sample includes about 630,000 distinct CDR3 sequences, about 25% seen only once; the top ten take about 0.8%. What was sequenced was naive CD8+ T cells from blood, with Jurkat cell RNA spiked in. Subset noted: FACS-sorted CD8+CD4-CCR7+CD45RA+ naive T cells. The receptors come from a human donor in good health. Some libraries in this study had Jurkat cell RNA spiked in.

The V call is TRBV13, the J call TRBJ1-1; TRBD1 is a possible D gene (6 bases). Germline values: CDR1 PRHDT, CDR2 FYEKMQ (reference sequence). Trimming shortened V by 5 bases and J by 5 bases, and 12 bases separated the two germline ends. CDR3 length: 13 amino acids. The CDR3 sequence: CASSKGGVTEAFF. DNA of the CDR3: TGTGCCAGCAGCAAAGGGGGGGTAACTGAAGCTTTCTTT.

Concerning this clonotype: Possible read error: a much larger clone is one base away. The rearrangement joins TRBV20-1 to TRBJ2-2; D perhaps matches TRBD1 (6 bases). This CDR3 comprises 13 residues. Germline V CDR1 and CDR2: DFQATT, SNEGSKA (reference sequence). V was trimmed by 7 bases and J by 2 bases, leaving 11 bases between them. The CDR3 loop reads CSVSRGNTGELFF. In nucleotides, the CDR3 is TGCAGTGTCAGCAGGGGAAACACCGGGGAGCTGTTTTTT.

Ten or more counts support this clonotype. A junction boundary mismatches the germline segment, possibly from a read error. The genes are TRBV7-7 and TRBJ2-3; the match to TRBD2 covers 11 bases. Germline CDR1 SSHAT, CDR2 FNYEAQ (reference sequence). CDR3 length equals 17 residues. In nucleotides, the CDR3 is TGTGCTAGCAGCAAGGAACCGGGACTAGCGGTCTCAGATACGCAGTATTTT. This gives the protein CASSKEPGLAVSDTQYF.

This clonotype has a count of ten or more. This chain connects TRBV13 to TRBJ2-7, with D maybe TRBD2 (5 bases). The CDR3 length is 16 residues. Germline values: CDR1 PRHDT, CDR2 FYEKMQ (reference sequence). The germline V and J ends were trimmed by 5 bases and 6 bases, with 23 bases remaining between them. The CDR3 protein is CASSPSGQIGISEQYF. In DNA, the CDR3 is TGTGCCAGCAGCCCGAGCGGTCAAATCGGCATCTCCGAGCAGTACTTC.

The table lists this clonotype with a few counts. The V gene is TRBV20-1, the J gene TRBJ2-7; no firm D call. The CDR3 is made up of 14 amino acids. Germline loops: CDR1 DFQATT, CDR2 SNEGSKA (reference sequence). With 0 bases removed from V and 2 bases from J, the gap between germline ends came to 11 bases. This CDR3 reads CSARDVGAAYEQYF. The CDR3 nucleotides are TGCAGTGCTAGAGATGTGGGCGCGGCCTACGAGCAGTACTTC.

This clonotype appeared once. Its ends do not fully match the called genes, so a read error is possible. J is TRBJ2-1 and V is TRBV7-6, with D tentatively TRBD2 (6 bases). The CDR3 contains 15 residues. Germline CDR1 is SGHVS and CDR2 is FNYEAQ. CDR3 bases: TGTGCCCGCAGCTTAATAGCGGCAGCCTCCCATGCGCCGTTCTTC. Protein product: CARSLIAAASHAPFF.

The chain couples TRBV19 to TRBJ1-1, with D possibly being TRBD1 (5 bases). Germline V gene data show CDR1 as LNHDA and CDR2 as SQIVND (reference sequence). CDR3 length equals 13 residues. Trimming stripped 7 bases from V and 5 bases from J, with 14 bases between. The CDR3 loop is CASTPGGRTEAFF. The CDR3 DNA sequence: TGTGCCAGTACTCCGGGGGGGAGAACTGAAGCTTTCTTT.

The chain employs TRBV27 and TRBJ2-1; tentatively, D is TRBD1 (5 bases). Germline V gene data show CDR1 as MNHEY and CDR2 as SMNVEV (reference sequence). V was shortened by 4 bases and J by 0 bases, with 13 bases between the two germline ends. CDR3 size: 16 residues. The CDR3 bases are TGTGCCAGCAGTTCCCAAGGGGTTAGCTCCTACAATGAGCAGTTCTTC. Translating gives CASSSQGVSSYNEQFF.

A few counts support this clonotype. This chain joins TRBV6-4 and TRBJ1-2; no firm D call. Trimming took 0 bases from V and 0 from J, leaving 8 bases between them. This CDR3 has 15 amino acids. Germline assignment: CDR1 MRHNA and CDR2 SNTAGT. The CDR3 DNA sequence: TGTGCCAGCAGTGACTCTAGTGTTCCTAACTATGGCTACACCTTC. Protein: CASSDSSVPNYGYTF.

V usage is TRBV11-1 and J usage is TRBJ2-7; a possible D gene is TRBD1 (7 bases). CDR3 size: 14 residues. Trimming took 9 bases from V and 4 from J, leaving 19 bases between them. Germline V lookup: CDR1 SGHAT, CDR2 FQDESV (reference sequence). CDR3 DNA sequence: TGTGCCAGATTTATGACAGGGAGGAATTACGAGCAGTACTTC. This gives the protein CARFMTGRNYEQYF.

There are many counts of this clonotype. V usage is TRBV10-3 and J usage is TRBJ2-7; the D gene is possibly TRBD1 (6 bases). Germline V gives CDR1 ENHRY, CDR2 SYGVKD. CDR3 length equals 14 residues. V lost 0 bases, J lost 3 bases, and 9 bases lay in between. CDR3 DNA sequence: TGTGCCATCAGTGAGTCGGGGGCCGGCTACGAGCAGTACTTC. It specifies CAISESGAGYEQYF.

In the case of this clonotype: Mismatch with germline at one junction end may stem from a read error. The chain links TRBV4-2 to TRBJ2-5; D is perhaps TRBD2 (5 bases). Germline lookup yields CDR1 LGHNA and CDR2 YNFKEQ. This CDR3 has 13 residues. Written as DNA, the CDR3 is TGTGCCAGCAGCCCCGGGGTCCAAGGGACCCAGTACTTC. It translates to CASSPGVQGTQYF.

This clonotype was recorded many times. J is TRBJ2-7 and V is TRBV27; D call uncertain. Germline V gene lookup returns CDR1 MNHEY and CDR2 SMNVEV (reference sequence). Deletions cut 5 bases from V and 5 bases from J, with 13 bases between. This CDR3 comprises 13 residues. CDR3 region: CASSPPGRHEQYF. CDR3 bases: TGTGCCAGCAGTCCCCCCGGCAGGCACGAGCAGTACTTC.

V and J are TRBV15 and TRBJ2-7; the D gene is possibly TRBD1 (6 bases). Trimming stripped 5 bases from V and 3 bases from J, with 11 bases between. CDR1 is LNHNV, CDR2 YYDKDF, per germline (reference sequence). The CDR3 loop spans 13 amino acids. CDR3 bases: TGTGCCACCAGCCTGGACAGCTACTACGAGCAGTACTTC. It is translated as CATSLDSYYEQYF. Supplemented by reference TRBV15 and TRBJ2-7, the full variable domain reads DAMVIQNPRYQVTQFGKPVTLSCSQTLNHNVMYWYQQKSSQAPKLLFHYYDKDFNNEADTPDNFQSRRPNTSFCFLDIRSPGLGDTAMYLCATSLDSYYEQYFGPGTRLTVT.

This clonotype occurred many times. The chain combines TRBV12-3 or TRBV12-4 with TRBJ2-3, with a possible D match to TRBD2 (6 bases). V was pared by 6 bases and J by 2 bases, with 21 bases between. The CDR3 covers 17 residues. DNA of the CDR3: TGTGCCAGCAGCCCGAGGAGCGGGCCCACTCTCACAGATACGCAGTATTTT. It specifies CASSPRSGPTLTDTQYF.

This clonotype was counted many times. The gene calls are TRBV6-5 and TRBJ1-1; 12 nucleotides align to TRBD1. There are 14 residues in the CDR3. Trimming took 4 bases from V and 4 from J; bases not matched to a gene: 1. From germline, CDR1 is MNHEY and CDR2 SVGAGI. The CDR3 loop reads CASSWGQGATEAFF. The CDR3 DNA sequence: TGTGCCAGCAGTTGGGGACAGGGGGCCACTGAAGCTTTCTTT.

As regards this clonotype: A much larger clone lies a single base off, so this may be a read error. J is TRBJ1-1 and V is TRBV28; 8 nucleotides agree with TRBD1. This CDR3 has 17 amino acids. Germline lookup yields CDR1 MDHEN and CDR2 SYDVKM. The CDR3 loop reads CASHSGQEILMNTEASF. In DNA, the CDR3 is TGTGCCAGCCATTCGGGACAGGAGATCTTAATGAACACTGAAGCTTCCTTT.

This clonotype was detected ten times or more. The chain combines TRBV28 with TRBJ2-1; 7 bases match TRBD2. CDR3 length equals 16 residues. CDR1 MDHEN and CDR2 SYDVKM come from the germline V gene. V shed 7 bases and J 6 bases; nucleotides not matched to a gene: 15. The CDR3: CASTRLPSGPLNEQFF. The CDR3 DNA reads TGTGCCAGCACCAGGCTCCCTAGCGGACCTCTCAATGAGCAGTTCTTC.

This chain links TRBV11-1 with TRBJ2-7, with D perhaps TRBD1 (6 bases). The germline CDR1 and CDR2 sequences are SGHAT and FQDESV (reference sequence). CDR3 length: 15 residues. Trimming stripped 1 base from V and 2 bases from J, with 12 bases between. CDR3: CASSLGRGSTYEQYF. CDR3 bases: TGTGCCAGCAGCTTAGGTAGGGGGTCAACCTACGAGCAGTACTTC.

In this sample, this clonotype turned up a few times. The rearrangement links TRBV9 to TRBJ2-7; tentatively, D is TRBD1 (6 bases). V was pared by 4 bases and J by 2 bases, with 16 bases between. In germline, CDR1 is SGDLS, CDR2 YYNGEE. The CDR3 spans 15 residues. CDR3 residues: CASSRGQRTAYEQYF. The CDR3 coding sequence is TGTGCCAGCAGCCGCGGACAGCGGACAGCCTACGAGCAGTACTTC.

Of note for this clonotype: At one of its ends the junction is not consistent with the germline gene, which may arise from a read error. The V call is TRBV3-1, the J call TRBJ2-1; a weak D match, TRBD2 (5 bases). Germline CDR1 reads LGHDT; CDR2 reads YNNKEL (reference sequence). The CDR3 spans 15 residues. Here the CDR3 DNA reads TGTGCCAGCAGCCAACAGCCGGACTTCTACAATAAGCAGTTCTTC. Protein sequence: CASSQQPDFYNKQFF.

The sample holds many counts of this clonotype. The chain joins TRBV29-1 to TRBJ1-3; the D is unclear. The CDR3 contains 13 residues. CDR1 is SQVTM, CDR2 ANQGSEA, per germline. Trimming shortened V by 3 bases and J by 1 base, and 7 bases separated the two germline ends. This CDR3 is CSVEMQSGNTIYF. The CDR3 DNA is TGCAGCGTTGAGATGCAATCTGGAAACACCATATATTTT.

V is TRBV7-9 and J is TRBJ1-2; D possibly corresponds to TRBD1 (6 bases). Germline-derived CDR1 and CDR2 are SEHNR and FQNEAQ (reference sequence). CDR3 length equals 18 residues. V lost 2 bases and J 1 base, leaving 20 bases between the germline ends. The CDR3 is CASSLSSGQRGFNYGYTF. DNA for the CDR3: TGTGCCAGCAGCTTATCCTCAGGACAGAGGGGTTTTAACTATGGCTACACCTTC.

The chain combines TRBV7-6 with TRBJ1-4; TRBD1 might be the D (5 bases). The V end was cut by 4 bases, the J end by 6 bases, with 12 bases between. Germline V gene sequence: CDR1 SGHVS, CDR2 FNYEAQ. The CDR3 contains 14 residues. The CDR3 loop reads CASSSTRGDEKLFF. The CDR3 DNA reads TGTGCCAGCAGCTCAACTAGGGGAGATGAAAAACTGTTTTTT.

V and J are TRBV19 and TRBJ2-1; 8 bases fit TRBD1. The germline V gene has CDR1 LNHDA and CDR2 SQIVND (reference sequence). This CDR3 is 15 amino acids long. V shed 1 base and J 3 bases; nucleotides not matched to a gene: 2. CDR3 protein: CASSIARGLYNEQFF. CDR3 nucleotides: TGTGCCAGTAGTATAGCCAGGGGGCTCTACAATGAGCAGTTCTTC.

This chain connects TRBV7-9 to TRBJ2-5; either TRBD1 or TRBD2 may fit D (6 bases each). The V and J ends lost 4 bases and 5 bases respectively, with 14 bases between them. CDR3 length: 14 residues. Germline CDR1 and CDR2: SEHNR and FQNEAQ (reference sequence). This CDR3 is CASSSPSGAETQYF. CDR3 nucleotide sequence: TGTGCCAGCAGCTCCCCTTCGGGGGCTGAGACCCAGTACTTC.

This chain links TRBV19 with TRBJ1-5; D call uncertain. Germline CDR1 reads LNHDA; CDR2 reads SQIVND (reference sequence). The CDR3 has 12 amino acids. V gave up 10 bases and J gave up 3 bases, with 10 bases separating them. The CDR3 nucleotides read TGTGCCACCACAATGGCCAATCAGCCCCAGCATTTT. This gives the protein CATTMANQPQHF.